The rows below give T cell receptor beta chains drawn from one sample of a study of cytomegalovirus exposure and HLA in healthy donors. Here immunoSEQ multiplex PCR was the method, and the copy in TCRdb shows in-frame clones only, minus some. The repertoire holds over 150,000 clones, with 91% as singletons. The sample comprised PBMCs. The receptors derive from a woman between 18 and 29 years old in good health and CMV-seropositive. CDR3s include the opening cysteine and the closing phenylalanine or tryptophan. The D gene is left open where the match is weak. The size field is filled for only some rows; it gives once, few, many or a size class.

D gene	clone size	V gene	J gene	CDR3 DNA	CDR3 protein
-	-	TRBV29-1	TRBJ1-2	TGCAGCGTCAACCGGGATAACTATGGCTACACCTTC	CSVNRDNYGYTF
TRBD1	-	TRBV4-2	TRBJ1-1	TGTGCCAGCAGCCAACGATTAGGACAGGGGGGGACTGAAGCTTTCTTT	CASSQRLGQGGTEAFF
TRBD2	-	TRBV4-1	TRBJ2-3	TGCGCCAGCAGCCAAGAACAGGAAGCGGGGTTCACAGATACGCAGTATTTT	CASSQEQEAGFTDTQYF
-	-	TRBV9	TRBJ2-5	TGTGCCAGCAGCGTAGGGTTCTGGGGCTTGGAAGAGACCCAGTACTTC	CASSVGFWGLEETQYF
-	-	TRBV5-5	TRBJ2-7	TGTGCCAGCAGCCCCAATTGGCCCTTTACAGGGGAGCAGTACTTC	CASSPNWPFTGEQYF
TRBD1	-	TRBV6-1	TRBJ1-5	TGTGCCAGCAGTGAAGCGCGCGGGACAGGCGGACTCTTGGGCAATCAGCCCCAGCATTTT	CASSEARGTGGLLGNQPQHF
-	-	TRBV4-1	TRBJ1-2	TGCGCCAGCAGCCAAGAGGGTCCGACAACCGCCCACTATGGCTACACCTTC	CASSQEGPTTAHYGYTF
TRBD2	-	TRBV10-3	TRBJ2-1	TGTGCCATCAGACTAGCGGGAGAGTCCCACAATGAGCAGTTCTTC	CAIRLAGESHNEQFF
-	-	TRBV18	TRBJ1-1	TGTGCCAGCTCACTACAGGAGACGGTGAACACTGAAGCTTTCTTT	CASSLQETVNTEAFF
TRBD1	-	TRBV9	TRBJ2-1	TGTGCCAGCAGCTCGGGACAGGGGGACGAGCAGTTCTTC	CASSSGQGDEQFF
TRBD1	-	TRBV9	TRBJ1-1	TGTGCCAGCAGCGAAGGGGGCGATAACACTGAAGCTTTCTTT	CASSEGGDNTEAFF
-	-	TRBV18	TRBJ2-5	TGTGCCAGCTCACCACGCGTGGGGGGCCAAGAGACCCAGTACTTC	CASSPRVGGQETQYF
-	-	TRBV2	TRBJ2-5	TGTGCCAGCCTTAGAGGACACAGCGCCCTCCAAGAGACCCAGTACTTC	CASLRGHSALQETQYF
TRBD1	-	TRBV7-9	TRBJ1-5	TGTGCCAGCAGCTTAGCTGGGACAGCGAATCAGCCCCAGCATTTT	CASSLAGTANQPQHF
-	-	TRBV6-1	TRBJ2-5	TGTGCCAGCAGTGTTCAGGGCAGGTCAGAGACCCAGTACTTC	CASSVQGRSETQYF
-	few	TRBV19	TRBJ2-1	TGTGCCAGTAGTATAGATGGGGGCCAGGCCGAGCAGTTCTTC	CASSIDGGQAEQFF
TRBD2	-	TRBV11-2	TRBJ2-1	TGTGCCAGCAGCCGCGGGGGGGCCTTTCTGGATGAGCAGTTCTTC	CASSRGGAFLDEQFF
TRBD1	-	TRBV4-1	TRBJ2-7	TGCGCCAGCAGCCAAGACAACCCCCCGGACAGGACCAGCTCCTACGAGCAGTACTTC	CASSQDNPPDRTSSYEQYF
-	-	TRBV6-6	TRBJ2-1	TGTGCCAGCAGTCCTACAGGGAATGAGCAGTTCTTC	CASSPTGNEQFF
TRBD1	-	TRBV5-1	TRBJ1-1	TGCGCCAGCAGCTTCCCCGACAGGGGACCTAACACTGAAGCTTTCTTT	CASSFPDRGPNTEAFF
TRBD2	-	TRBV29-1	TRBJ2-7	TGCAGCGTTGTCGGGAGGGGCTACGAGCAGTACTTC	CSVVGRGYEQYF
TRBD1	-	TRBV2	TRBJ1-4	TGTGCCAGCAAGGACAGGGTTGGCGAAAAACTGTTTTTT	CASKDRVGEKLFF
-	-	TRBV19	TRBJ2-7	TGTGCCAGTAGTATTTGGAGGGGCGAGCAGTACTTC	CASSIWRGEQYF
-	-	TRBV7-2	TRBJ2-7	TGTGCCAGCAGCTTATGGTTCTCACTCGGCGGGAACTACGAGCAGTACTTC	CASSLWFSLGGNYEQYF
-	-	TRBV6-6	TRBJ2-3	TGTGCCAGCAGTAGCCACACAGATACGCAGTATTTT	CASSSHTDTQYF
-	once	TRBV18	TRBJ1-2	TGTGCCAGCTCACCAGGGGCCCAGGGGTCTACCTATGGCTACACCTTC	CASSPGAQGSTYGYTF
TRBD2	-	TRBV7-2	TRBJ2-4	TGTGCCAGCAGCTTAAGGGACTGGGCGGGAGAATGGACCAAAAACATTCAGTACTTC	CASSLRDWAGEWTKNIQYF
TRBD1	-	TRBV14	TRBJ2-7	TGTGCCAGCAGCCAAGCCTTTCGGACAGGGAGATCTTACGAGCAGTACTTC	CASSQAFRTGRSYEQYF
TRBD2	-	TRBV7-9	TRBJ2-4	TGTGCCAGCAGCTCCGGGACTAGCGGGAGAGAAAACATTCAGTACTTC	CASSSGTSGRENIQYF
-	-	TRBV11-2	TRBJ1-1	TGTGCCAGCAGCTCCGTCCGTTACCAGGTGGAAGCTTTCTTT	CASSSVRYQVEAFF
-	-	TRBV18	TRBJ2-1	TGTGCCAGCTCACCAAGTCAGGGTAATGAGCAGTTCTTC	CASSPSQGNEQFF
-	-	TRBV5-5	TRBJ1-5	TGTGCCAGCAGCTTGGAACCGACAGACAATCAGCCCCAGCATTTT	CASSLEPTDNQPQHF
TRBD1	-	TRBV28	TRBJ2-7	TGTGCCAGCAGGCCGTTTCGGGACAGTGTCTACGAGCAGTACTTC	CASRPFRDSVYEQYF
TRBD1	-	TRBV12-5	TRBJ1-1	TGTGCTAGTGGTTGGGGCCCTGGAGGGACAGGGATGGCCACTGAAGCTTTCTTT	CASGWGPGGTGMATEAFF
-	-	TRBV14	TRBJ1-3	TGTGCCAGCAGCCAATGGGGGCCTGGAAACACCATATATTTT	CASSQWGPGNTIYF
-	-	TRBV21-1	TRBJ2-1	TGTGCCAGCAGACCCGGACTAGCGGACAACAATGAGCAGTTCTTC	CASRPGLADNNEQFF
-	-	TRBV6-1	TRBJ2-3	TGTGCCAGCCGTAGTTCATTTCCCACAGATACGCAGTATTTT	CASRSSFPTDTQYF
TRBD1	-	TRBV6-6	TRBJ1-1	TGTGCCAGCACTCTGACAGGGGAGAACACTGAAGCTTTCTTT	CASTLTGENTEAFF
TRBD1	-	TRBV9	TRBJ1-1	TGTGCCAGCAGCGTAGCTGAGGGCAGGGGGTTGGACACTGAAGCTTTCTTT	CASSVAEGRGLDTEAFF
-	-	TRBV6-1	TRBJ1-1	TGTGCCAGCAGTGAACACAGTACGAACACTGAAGCTTTCTTT	CASSEHSTNTEAFF
-	-	TRBV6-5	TRBJ2-1	TGTGCCAGCAGCACACCTGGGACATCTTACAATGAGCAGTTCTTC	CASSTPGTSYNEQFF
-	-	TRBV19	TRBJ2-1	TGTGCCAGTAGTATAAGGGGGATAGATACCTACAATGAGCAGTTCTTC	CASSIRGIDTYNEQFF
TRBD2	-	TRBV19	TRBJ2-1	TGTGCCAGTAGTATTGATTGGCTGCGCGGGAGGACTATGGATGAGCAGTTCTTC	CASSIDWLRGRTMDEQFF